A single sample gave rise to the 12 T cell receptor beta chains below, sequenced in a study of blood T cell repertoires in COVID-19. Using immunoSEQ multiplex PCR, the repertoire was profiled, and TCRdb retains in-frame clones only, with some absent. The data contain under 200,000 clones, 75% to 90% of them singletons. Material for sequencing was PBMCs or T cells enriched from blood (not recorded which). The receptors stem from an older woman who had recovered from COVID-19.

This clone came up a few times. This sequence joins TRBV5-1 and TRBJ2-1, with D possibly being TRBD2 (5 bases). Trimming cost V 5 bases and J 6 bases, with 21 bases left between them. This CDR3 spans 16 amino acids. The germline V gene has CDR1 SGHRS and CDR2 YFSETQ. The CDR3 sequence: CASRSDLAVGLNEQFF. The DNA of the CDR3 is TGCGCCAGCAGATCCGACCTAGCAGTTGGTCTCAATGAGCAGTTCTTC. The full variable domain, with the rest looked up from reference TRBV5-1 and TRBJ2-1, is KAGVTQTPRYLIKTRGQQVTLSCSPISGHRSVSWYQQTPGQGLQFLFEYFSETQRNKGNFPGRFSGRQFSNSRSEMNVSTLELGDSALYLCASRSDLAVGLNEQFFGPGTRLTVL.

The chain employs TRBV6-5 and TRBJ1-6; unclear D gene. Trimming shortened V by 6 bases and J by 4 bases, and 7 bases separated the two germline ends. CDR1 and CDR2 from the germline V gene are MNHEY and SVGAGI. The CDR3 is 13 amino acids. The DNA of the CDR3 is TGTGCCAGCAGGGCTTCGTATAATTCACCCCTCCACTTT. This gives the protein CASRASYNSPLHF.

This sequence joins TRBV7-3 and TRBJ2-1; 11 positions match TRBD1. Germline V gene sequence: CDR1 SGHTA, CDR2 FQGTGA. The CDR3 length is 14 residues. V shed 5 bases and J 6 bases; nucleotides not matched to a gene: 3. This CDR3 reads CASSPGTGGNEQFF. For the CDR3, the DNA is TGTGCCAGCAGCCCCGGGACAGGGGGCAATGAGCAGTTCTTC. The full variable domain, with the rest looked up from reference TRBV7-3 and TRBJ2-1, is GAGVSQTPSNKVTEKGKYVELRCDPISGHTALYWYRQSLGQGPEFLIYFQGTGAADDSGLPNDRFFAVRPEGSVSTLKIQRTERGDSAVYLCASSPGTGGNEQFFGPGTRLTVL.

The rearrangement joins TRBV6-2 or TRBV6-3 to TRBJ2-1; D remains ambiguous. Germline-derived CDR1 and CDR2 are MNHEY and SVGEGT. This CDR3 has 16 residues. V shed 6 bases and J shed 3 bases, with 18 bases lying between them. The CDR3 here is CASSPKTAAYYNEQFF. For the CDR3, the DNA is TGTGCCAGCAGCCCGAAGACTGCAGCTTACTACAATGAGCAGTTCTTC.

This clone appeared a single time. The chain carries TRBV19 and TRBJ2-3, with a possible D match to TRBD2 (5 bases). The V end was cut by 6 bases, the J end by 6 bases, with 10 bases between. The CDR3 loop spans 12 amino acids. Germline loops: CDR1 LNHDA, CDR2 SQIVND (reference sequence). CDR3 sequence reads: CASRVAGDTQYF. CDR3 DNA sequence: TGTGCCAGTAGGGTGGCGGGCGATACGCAGTATTTT. Looking up the rest from reference TRBV19 and TRBJ2-3 gives the full variable domain: DGGITQSPKYLFRKEGQNVTLSCEQNLNHDAMYWYRQDPGQGLRLIYYSQIVNDFQKGDIAEGYSVSREKKESFPLTVTSAQKNPTAFYLCASRVAGDTQYFGPGTRLTVL.

This clone was found once. This sequence joins TRBV5-1 and TRBJ2-1, with TRBD1 identical over 9 bases. CDR1 is SGHRS, CDR2 YFSETQ, per germline. The CDR3 consists of 15 residues. V was clipped by 4 bases and J by 12 bases; unmatched bases: 14. In DNA, the CDR3 is TGCGCCAGCAGCATCCCGGGACAGGGAAATCAAGGGCAGTTCTTC. Its translation is CASSIPGQGNQGQFF.

This rearrangement joins TRBV30 to TRBJ1-5; D is unclear. The V and J ends lost 6 bases and 1 base respectively, with 10 bases between them. Germline CDR1 reads GTSNPN; CDR2 reads SVGIG (reference sequence). This CDR3 spans 13 amino acids. CDR3 in amino acids: CACRENSNQPQHF. The CDR3 DNA follows: TGTGCCTGCCGCGAAAACAGCAATCAGCCCCAGCATTTT. Looking up the rest from reference TRBV30 and TRBJ1-5 gives the full variable domain: SQTIHQWPATLVQPVGSPLSLECTVEGTSNPNLYWYRQAAGRGLQLLFYSVGIGQISSEVPQNLSASRPQDRQFILSSKKLLLSDSGFYLCACRENSNQPQHFGDGTRLSIL.

The chain carries TRBV30 and TRBJ2-7; possible D gene TRBD2, 6 bases. The V end lost 5 bases, the J end lost 2 bases, and 10 bases lay between the germline ends. There are 12 residues in the CDR3. Germline CDR1 GTSNPN, CDR2 SVGIG (reference sequence). CDR3 sequence reads: CAWGPGAYEQYF. Here the CDR3 DNA reads TGTGCCTGGGGGCCGGGGGCCTACGAGCAGTACTTC.

This clone appeared once. The germline gene is not matched at one end of the junction; a read error may be the cause. The chain has TRBV7-7 and TRBJ2-1, with 10 bases fitting TRBD1. Looked up from germline, CDR1 is SSHAT and CDR2 is FNYEAQ (reference sequence). This CDR3 has 15 residues. CDR3 nucleotide sequence: TGTGCTAGCAGCCCCGGGACAGGGGTTTACAATGAGCAGTTCTTC. Translation gives CASSPGTGVYNEQFF.

This clone has a single count. This chain connects TRBV28 to TRBJ2-7; D is ambiguous. The germline V gene encodes CDR1 MDHEN and CDR2 SYDVKM. The V gene lost 6 bases and the J gene lost 2 bases, with 8 bases spanning the gap. The CDR3 is 12 residues long. The CDR3: CASSSTTYEQYF. CDR3 sequence (DNA): TGTGCCAGCAGCTCGACAACCTACGAGCAGTACTTC. The complete variable domain, with remaining parts taken from reference TRBV28 and TRBJ2-7, reads DVKVTQSSRYLVKRTGEKVFLECVQDMDHENMFWYRQDPGLGLRLIYFSYDVKMKEKGDIPEGYSVSREKKERFSLILESASTNQTSMYLCASSSTTYEQYFGPGTRLTVT.

The chain links TRBV18 to TRBJ1-3; 8 nucleotides align to TRBD1. With V trimmed by 3 bases and J by 0 bases, 4 bases remained unmatched. Germline CDR1 is KGHSH and CDR2 is LQKENI. This CDR3 is built from 16 residues. The CDR3 DNA follows: TGTGCCAGCTCACCCTCGGGACAGGTCTCTGGAAACACCATATATTTT. It is translated as CASSPSGQVSGNTIYF.

This chain uses TRBV4-1 with TRBJ2-1; 10 bases align to TRBD2. The J segment lost 6 bases and the V segment lost 0 bases, leaving 5 bases of the junction unmatched. The CDR3 contains 16 residues. CDR1 and CDR2 from the germline V gene are MGHRA and YSYEKL. The CDR3 bases are TGCGCCAGCAGCCAAGATCTGATAGCGGGAGGCAATGAGCAGTTCTTC. This encodes CASSQDLIAGGNEQFF.